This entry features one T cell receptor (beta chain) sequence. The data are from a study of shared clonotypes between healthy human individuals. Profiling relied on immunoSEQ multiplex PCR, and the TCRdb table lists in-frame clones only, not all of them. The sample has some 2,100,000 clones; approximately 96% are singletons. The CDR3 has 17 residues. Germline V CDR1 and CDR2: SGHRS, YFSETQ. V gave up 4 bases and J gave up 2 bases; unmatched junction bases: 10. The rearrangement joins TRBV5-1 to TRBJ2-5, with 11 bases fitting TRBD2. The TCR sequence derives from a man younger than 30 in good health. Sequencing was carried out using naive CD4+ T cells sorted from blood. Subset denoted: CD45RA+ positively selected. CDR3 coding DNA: TGCGCCAGCAGCCCGGGCACTAGCGGGGGACTTCAAGAGACCCAGTACTTC. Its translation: CASSPGTSGGLQETQYF. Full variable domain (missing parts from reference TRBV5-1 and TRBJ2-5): KAGVTQTPRYLIKTRGQQVTLSCSPISGHRSVSWYQQTPGQGLQFLFEYFSETQRNKGNFPGRFSGRQFSNSRSEMNVSTLELGDSALYLCASSPGTSGGLQETQYFGPGTRLLVL.